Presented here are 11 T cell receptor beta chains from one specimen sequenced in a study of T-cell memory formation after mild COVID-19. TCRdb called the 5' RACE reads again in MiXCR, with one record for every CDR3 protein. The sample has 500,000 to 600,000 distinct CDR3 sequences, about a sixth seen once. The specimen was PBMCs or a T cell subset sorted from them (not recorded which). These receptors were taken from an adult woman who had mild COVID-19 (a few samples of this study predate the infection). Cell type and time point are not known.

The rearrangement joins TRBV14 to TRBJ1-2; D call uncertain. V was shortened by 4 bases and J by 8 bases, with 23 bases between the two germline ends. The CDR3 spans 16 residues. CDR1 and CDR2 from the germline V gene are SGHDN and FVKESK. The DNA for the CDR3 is TGTGCCAGCAGCCTGGAAAGGGCCCCTATTTTGGAAGGCTACACCTTC. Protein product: CASSLERAPILEGYTF.

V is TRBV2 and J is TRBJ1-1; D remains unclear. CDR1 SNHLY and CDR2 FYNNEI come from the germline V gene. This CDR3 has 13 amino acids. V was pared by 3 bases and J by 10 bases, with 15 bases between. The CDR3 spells CASSDGVGLGAFF. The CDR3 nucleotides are TGTGCCAGCAGTGATGGGGTCGGTCTCGGAGCTTTCTTT.

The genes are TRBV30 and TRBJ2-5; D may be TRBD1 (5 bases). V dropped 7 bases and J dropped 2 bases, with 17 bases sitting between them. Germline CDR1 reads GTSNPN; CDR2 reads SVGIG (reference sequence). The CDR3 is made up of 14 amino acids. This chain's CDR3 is CASAQGSLQETQYF. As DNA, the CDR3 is TGTGCCTCAGCGCAGGGAAGTTTACAAGAGACCCAGTACTTC.

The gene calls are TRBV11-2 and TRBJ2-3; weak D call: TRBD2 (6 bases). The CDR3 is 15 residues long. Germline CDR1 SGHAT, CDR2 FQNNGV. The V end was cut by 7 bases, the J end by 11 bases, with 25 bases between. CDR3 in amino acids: CASTLEGGALGGQYF. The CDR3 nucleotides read TGTGCCAGCACCTTGGAGGGCGGGGCTTTGGGGGGGCAGTATTTT.

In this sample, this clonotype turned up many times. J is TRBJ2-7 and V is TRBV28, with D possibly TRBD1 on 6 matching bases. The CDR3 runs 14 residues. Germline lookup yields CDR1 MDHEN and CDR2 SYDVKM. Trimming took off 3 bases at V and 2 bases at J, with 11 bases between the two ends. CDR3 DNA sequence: TGTGCCAGCAGTTTTGGCAGGGGAACCTACGAGCAGTACTTC. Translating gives CASSFGRGTYEQYF.

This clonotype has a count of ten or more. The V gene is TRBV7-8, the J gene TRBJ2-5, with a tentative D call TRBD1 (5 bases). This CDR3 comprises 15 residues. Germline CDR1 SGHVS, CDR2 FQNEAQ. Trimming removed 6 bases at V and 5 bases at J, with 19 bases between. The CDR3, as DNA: TGTGCCAGCAGTCCCCAACCCCAGGGTTGGGAGACCCAGTACTTC. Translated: CASSPQPQGWETQYF.

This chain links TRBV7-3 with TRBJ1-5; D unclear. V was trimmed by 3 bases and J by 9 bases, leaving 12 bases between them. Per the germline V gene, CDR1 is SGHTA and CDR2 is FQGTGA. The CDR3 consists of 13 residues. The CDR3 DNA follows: TGTGCCAGCAGCTTTCAGGCCTCCGGGCCCCAGCATTTT. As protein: CASSFQASGPQHF.

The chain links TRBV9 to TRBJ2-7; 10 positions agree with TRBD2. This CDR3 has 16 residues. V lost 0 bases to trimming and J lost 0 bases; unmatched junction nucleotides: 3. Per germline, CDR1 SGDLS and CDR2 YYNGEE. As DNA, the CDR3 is TGTGCCAGCAGCGTAGAGTCTAGCGGGGGCTCCTACGAGCAGTACTTC. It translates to CASSVESSGGSYEQYF.

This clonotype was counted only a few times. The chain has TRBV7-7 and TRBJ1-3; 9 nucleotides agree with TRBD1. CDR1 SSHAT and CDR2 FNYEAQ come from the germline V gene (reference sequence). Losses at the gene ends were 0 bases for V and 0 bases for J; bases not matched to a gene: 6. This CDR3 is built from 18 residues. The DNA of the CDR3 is TGTGCCAGCAGCTTAGCGGGACAGGGCCTAATCTCTGGAAACACCATATATTTT. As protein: CASSLAGQGLISGNTIYF.

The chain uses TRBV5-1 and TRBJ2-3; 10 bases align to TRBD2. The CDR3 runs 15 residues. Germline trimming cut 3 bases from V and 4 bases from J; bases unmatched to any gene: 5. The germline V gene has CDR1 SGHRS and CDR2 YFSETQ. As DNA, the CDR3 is TGCGCCAGCAGCTGGGGTAGCGGGGGGTCAGATACGCAGTATTTT. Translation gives CASSWGSGGSDTQYF.

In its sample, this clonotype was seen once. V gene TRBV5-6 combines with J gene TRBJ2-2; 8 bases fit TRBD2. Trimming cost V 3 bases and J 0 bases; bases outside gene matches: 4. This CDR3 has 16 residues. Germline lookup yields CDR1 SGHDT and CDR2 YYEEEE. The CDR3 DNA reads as TGTGCCAGCAGCTGGTTAGCGGGAACGAACACCGGGGAGCTGTTTTTT. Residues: CASSWLAGTNTGELFF.